The entry below gives a single TCR beta chain sequence along with its context. Germline lookup yields CDR1 SGHDN and CDR2 FVKESK. V was clipped by 4 bases and J by 6 bases; unmatched bases: 14. This CDR3 is built from 16 residues. PCR amplification relied on 60 Vbeta primers (plus 13 Jbeta primers). Using immunoSEQ multiplex PCR, the repertoire was profiled, and TCRdb retains in-frame clones only, with some absent. The data contain about 120,000 clones, roughly 80% of them seen just once; the ten biggest clones take up about 2.5%. The sample belongs to a study of cytomegalovirus exposure and HLA in healthy donors.

This TCR came from a female donor in good health and CMV-seronegative. Sequencing was done on a sample of PBMCs. The chain couples TRBV14 to TRBJ1-2, with 7 bases identical to TRBD1. The CDR3 nucleotides are TGTGCCAGCAGCCTTACCCGGAAGGGGGCGCAGAATGGCTACACCTTC. It specifies CASSLTRKGAQNGYTF.